This TCR beta chain was recorded in a study of blood T cell repertoires in COVID-19. The CDR3 covers 15 residues. Germline values: CDR1 SEHNR, CDR2 FQNEAQ (reference sequence). V shed 5 bases and J 3 bases; nucleotides not matched to a gene: 7. Per the original data handling: Quantification of nucleated cells was approximated via reference gene primer amplification. Libraries were prepared by immunoSEQ multiplex PCR; TCRdb keeps only in-frame clonotypes and omits some of them. The V and J calls and clone size are taken from that table; D and trimming were inferred from the DNA. In the table there are just over 350,000 clones, about 88% of which are singletons.

The clonotype originates from a young woman who had recovered from COVID-19. This chain connects TRBV7-9 to TRBJ1-5, with 7 nucleotides matching TRBD1. The sequencing input was PBMCs or T cells enriched from blood (not recorded which). This CDR3 is CASSQGTVDNQPQHF. The CDR3 bases are TGTGCCAGCAGCCAAGGGACAGTAGACAATCAGCCCCAGCATTTT.